The T cell receptor (beta chain) under discussion was sequenced for a study of T cell repertoires and Cas9 in healthy adults. Overall study context: CD4 and CD8 compartments: SpCas9-reactive T cells profiled for potency, cytotoxicity, lineage.

General study findings and limits: SpCas9-reactive effector T cells were reportedly restrained in vitro by SpCas9-reactive regulatory T cells.

Worth noting for this clone: Its antigen is still unknown.

Clones were sequenced by immunoSEQ multiplex PCR, and TCRdb holds only the in-frame ones, with some missing. The sample carries about 15,000 clones, approximately 91% recorded once. Germline values: CDR1 SGHTS, CDR2 YDEGEE. The CDR3 totals 15 residues. J was trimmed by 9 bases and V by 0 bases; bases with no gene match: 7. The TCR comes from a human donor in good health. The gene calls are TRBV5-8 and TRBJ1-5; 9 positions match TRBD1. Sequences were obtained from Tregs (CD4+, CD25+, CD127-, CD137-, CD154-) from PBMCs; culture status not recorded. The CDR3 reads CASSLVQGAQGPQHF. The CDR3 DNA reads TGTGCCAGCAGCTTGGTACAGGGGGCTCAAGGGCCCCAGCATTTT.